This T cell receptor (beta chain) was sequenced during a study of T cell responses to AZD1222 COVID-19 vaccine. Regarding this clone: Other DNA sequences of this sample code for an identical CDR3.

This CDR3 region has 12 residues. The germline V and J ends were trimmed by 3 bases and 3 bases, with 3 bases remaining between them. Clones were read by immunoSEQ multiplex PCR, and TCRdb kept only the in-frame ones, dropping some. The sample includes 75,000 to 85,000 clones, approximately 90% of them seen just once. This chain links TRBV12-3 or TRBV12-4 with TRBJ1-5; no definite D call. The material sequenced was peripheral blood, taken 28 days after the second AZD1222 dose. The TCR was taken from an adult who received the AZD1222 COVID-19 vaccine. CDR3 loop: CASSFSNQPQHF. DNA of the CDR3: TGTGCCAGCAGTTTTTCCAATCAGCCCCAGCATTTT.